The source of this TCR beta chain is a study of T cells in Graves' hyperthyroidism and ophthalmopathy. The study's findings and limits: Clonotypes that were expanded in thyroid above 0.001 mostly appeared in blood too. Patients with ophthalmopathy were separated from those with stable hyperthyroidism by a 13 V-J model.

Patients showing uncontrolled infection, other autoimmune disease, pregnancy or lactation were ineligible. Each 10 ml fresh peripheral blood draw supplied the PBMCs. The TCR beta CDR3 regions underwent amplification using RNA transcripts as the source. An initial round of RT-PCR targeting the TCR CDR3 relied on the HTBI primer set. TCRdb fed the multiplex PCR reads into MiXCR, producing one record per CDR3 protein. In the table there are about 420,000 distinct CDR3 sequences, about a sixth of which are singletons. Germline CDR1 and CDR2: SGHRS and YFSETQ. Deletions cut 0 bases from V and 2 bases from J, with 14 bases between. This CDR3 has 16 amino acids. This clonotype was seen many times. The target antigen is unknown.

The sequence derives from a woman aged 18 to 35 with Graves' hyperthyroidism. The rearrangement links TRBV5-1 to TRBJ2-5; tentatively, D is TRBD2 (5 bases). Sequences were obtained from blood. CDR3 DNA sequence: TGCGCCAGCAGCTTGGCCGGGGTAGACCTACAAGAGACCCAGTACTTC. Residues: CASSLAGVDLQETQYF.